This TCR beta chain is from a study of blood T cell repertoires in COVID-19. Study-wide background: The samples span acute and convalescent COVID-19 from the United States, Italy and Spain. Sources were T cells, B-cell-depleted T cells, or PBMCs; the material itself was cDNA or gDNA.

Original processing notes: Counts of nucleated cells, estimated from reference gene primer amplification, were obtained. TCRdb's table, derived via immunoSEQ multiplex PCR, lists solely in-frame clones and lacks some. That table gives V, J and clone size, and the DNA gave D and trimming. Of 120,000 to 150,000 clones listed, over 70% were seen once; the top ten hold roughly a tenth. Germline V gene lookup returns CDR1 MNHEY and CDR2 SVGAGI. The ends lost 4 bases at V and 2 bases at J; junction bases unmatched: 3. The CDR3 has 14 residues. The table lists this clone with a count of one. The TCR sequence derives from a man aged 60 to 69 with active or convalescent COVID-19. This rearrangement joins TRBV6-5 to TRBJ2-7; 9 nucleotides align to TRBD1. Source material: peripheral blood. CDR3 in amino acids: CASSSRQGAYEQYF. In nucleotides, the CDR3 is TGTGCCAGCAGTTCACGACAGGGGGCCTACGAGCAGTACTTC.